A selection of T cell receptor beta chains follows, all from one sample in a study of T cell repertoires in cytomegalovirus infection. Which antigens these TCRs recognize remains unknown. A single record per CDR3 protein comes from TCRdb applying MiXCR to the reads. The sample contains approximately 73,000 distinct CDR3 sequences, approximately 39% of which appear only once. Sample: CD8+ T cells from cultured PBMCs, taken from culture after CMV antigen stimulation. The receptors here all came from a human donor in good health (CMV status not recorded). Some clones in this sample may be carry-over from other donors' samples. Both conserved end residues are part of each CDR3. A D gene is named only where the DNA matches it firmly. Only some rows state a clone size, as once, few, many or a class for expanded clones.

J,D,size,V,DNA,CDR3
TRBJ1-6,.,.,TRBV15,TGTGCCACCAGCAGAGATCGGAGGAGCTCCTATAATTCACCCCTCCACTTT,CATSRDRRSSYNSPLHF
TRBJ2-1,TRBD2,few,TRBV4-1,TGCGCCAGCAGCCAAGATCGCCTAGCGGTCAATAATGAGCAGTTCTTC,CASSQDRLAVNNEQFF
TRBJ2-7,TRBD1,.,TRBV5-1,TGCGCCAGCAGCTACGACCGGGACAGGGTCACCTACGAGCAGTACTTC,CASSYDRDRVTYEQYF
TRBJ1-5,.,.,TRBV7-9,TGTGCCAGCAGCTCTACGGACAGTTTGGGGGTAGATGATAGCAATCAGCCCCAGCATTTT,CASSSTDSLGVDDSNQPQHF
TRBJ2-5,.,.,TRBV4-3,TGCGCCAGCAGCCAAGTGAATTTGGCTAAAGAGACCCAGTACTTC,CASSQVNLAKETQYF
TRBJ2-5,.,few,TRBV6-5,TGTGCCAGCAGTTACTTCGGCGGGGAAGAGACCCAGTACTTC,CASSYFGGEETQYF
TRBJ1-4,.,.,TRBV6-5,TGTGCCAGCAGTTACTCGATGAAACTGTTTTTT,CASSYSMKLFF
TRBJ1-1,TRBD1,few,TRBV7-6,TGTGCCAGCAGCTTGGGACAGGGGGCCGTGGGGACTGAAGCTTTCTTT,CASSLGQGAVGTEAFF
TRBJ2-1,TRBD1,few,TRBV7-6,TGTGCCAGCAGCGACACCGGGACAGGGTCCAATGAGCAGTTCTTC,CASSDTGTGSNEQFF
TRBJ2-7,TRBD1,.,TRBV7-6,TGTGCCAGCAGCTCTATGGGACAGGGGGCTTACGAGCAGTACTTC,CASSSMGQGAYEQYF
TRBJ1-5,.,.,TRBV6-8,TGTGCCAGCAGTTCCGGGACGGCCGGGCAGCCCCAGCATTTT,CASSSGTAGQPQHF
TRBJ2-7,.,.,TRBV13,TGTGCCAGCAGCTCAGAAAGCGGCCTGGATTCCTACGAGCAGTACTTC,CASSSESGLDSYEQYF
TRBJ2-4,.,few,TRBV19,TGTGCCAGTAGTTGGGGTTTAGCCAAAAACATTCAGTACTTC,CASSWGLAKNIQYF
TRBJ1-4,TRBD1,.,TRBV11-2,TGTGCCAGCAGCGCACGACAGGGAGCAACTAATGAAAAACTGTTTTTT,CASSARQGATNEKLFF
TRBJ1-1,.,.,TRBV19,TGTGCCAGTAGTATGGTGGAGAGCCTGAACACTGAAGCTTTCTTT,CASSMVESLNTEAFF
TRBJ1-1,.,few,TRBV7-2,TGTGCCAGCAGCTTATTCGGAGGGAACACTGAAGCTTTCTTT,CASSLFGGNTEAFF
TRBJ1-1,.,few,TRBV7-6,TGTGCCAGCAGCTTAGCTAGAGGTGGCAACACTGAAGCTTTCTTT,CASSLARGGNTEAFF
TRBJ2-7,TRBD1,.,TRBV12-3/TRBV12-4,TGTGCCAGCAGCCCGGGGACAGGGGAGTACGAGCAGTACTTC,CASSPGTGEYEQYF
TRBJ2-3,.,many,TRBV7-2,TGTGCCAGCAGCTCGCCTGAGGGGCCGGATTGGGATACGCAGTATTTT,CASSSPEGPDWDTQYF
TRBJ1-1,.,once,TRBV5-1,TGCGCCAGCACCAGGGGAAATGGGAACACTGAAGCTTTCTTT,CASTRGNGNTEAFF
TRBJ2-3,TRBD2,.,TRBV28,TGTGCCAGCAGTTTAAGCGGGGGGGCCGTGGATACGCAGTATTTT,CASSLSGGAVDTQYF
TRBJ2-2,TRBD1,many,TRBV7-8,TGTGCCAGCAGCTTGGGACAGGGGCCCATAGGAAGCGGGGAGCTGTTTTTT,CASSLGQGPIGSGELFF
TRBJ2-1,TRBD1,few,TRBV6-2/TRBV6-3,TGTGCCAGCGTTTCCTCGGGACAGGGAGTCTACAATGAGCAGTTCTTC,CASVSSGQGVYNEQFF
TRBJ2-3,TRBD2,.,TRBV2,TGTGCCAGCAGTGAATATGGCGGGGGGAATCCCACAGATACGCAGTATTTT,CASSEYGGGNPTDTQYF
TRBJ2-1,TRBD2,many,TRBV12-3/TRBV12-4,TGTGCCAGCAGTTCTGGGGCGGGGGGCTTCTACAATGAGCAGTTCTTC,CASSSGAGGFYNEQFF
TRBJ2-1,.,once,TRBV2,TGTGCCAGCAGCCCCTCTTGGGGGGAATACAATGAGCAGTTCTTC,CASSPSWGEYNEQFF
TRBJ2-3,TRBD1,once,TRBV7-1,TGTGCCAGCAGACTGGACAGGGGACGGGGCACAGATACGCAGTATTTT,CASRLDRGRGTDTQYF
TRBJ1-1,.,.,TRBV11-2,TGTGCCAGCAGCCCAACGTGGGGGTATACTGAAGCTTTCTTT,CASSPTWGYTEAFF
TRBJ1-5,.,.,TRBV7-6,TGTGCCAGCAGCCCGTATCGGGGTGGTGGTCAGCCCCAGCATTTT,CASSPYRGGGQPQHF
TRBJ2-1,TRBD1,few,TRBV19,TGTGCCAGTAGTACCCGGACAGGGGGCATGGATGAGCAGTTCTTC,CASSTRTGGMDEQFF
TRBJ2-2,TRBD1,.,TRBV5-5,TGTGCCAGCAGCTTCGCGGAGGACAGGGCCGACACCGGGGAGCTGTTTTTT,CASSFAEDRADTGELFF
TRBJ2-1,.,few,TRBV20-1,TGCAGTGCTTACAGGGATGGCTTTCTGGGGTCCTACAATGAGCAGTTCTTC,CSAYRDGFLGSYNEQFF